What follows are 25 T cell receptor beta chains derived from one specimen sequenced in a study of stem cell transplantation in POMP-related autoinflammatory disease. Clones were sequenced by immunoSEQ multiplex PCR, and TCRdb holds only the in-frame ones, with some missing. The table lists roughly 70,000 clones, roughly 91% of them singletons, with about 0.7% in the top ten. The sequencing here drew on CD4+ T cells from PBMCs, taken after stem cell transplantation. The receptor set was obtained from a human patient with POMP-related autoinflammation and immune dysregulation (PRAID). T cells may partly derive from the graft donor.

The rearrangement links TRBV19 to TRBJ2-1; tentatively, D is TRBD1 or TRBD2 (6 bases each). The CDR3 is made up of 15 amino acids. Germline V CDR1 and CDR2: LNHDA, SQIVND (reference sequence). Trimming cost V 3 bases and J 1 base, with 10 bases left between them. The CDR3 is CASSISGASYNEQFF. CDR3 nucleotides: TGTGCCAGTAGTATTTCGGGGGCGTCCTACAATGAGCAGTTCTTC.

The J gene is TRBJ1-6, the V gene TRBV7-2, with D possibly TRBD1 on 5 matching bases. The CDR3 length is 17 residues. Germline V CDR1 and CDR2: SGHTA, FQGNSA. The V and J ends lost 5 bases and 5 bases respectively, with 19 bases between them. CDR3 nucleotides: TGTGCCAGCAGCCTCGTGGGAGGGGCGGCGGATAATTCACCCCTCCACTTT. Protein sequence: CASSLVGGAADNSPLHF.

This rearrangement joins TRBV7-9 to TRBJ1-4; D call uncertain. CDR1 and CDR2 from the germline V gene are SEHNR and FQNEAQ (reference sequence). V was clipped by 0 bases and J by 0 bases, with 11 bases between them. The CDR3 loop spans 17 amino acids. CDR3 sequence reads: CASSLARAPTTNEKLFF. CDR3 nucleotides: TGTGCCAGCAGCTTAGCGAGGGCGCCGACAACTAATGAAAAACTGTTTTTT.

The genes are TRBV5-1 and TRBJ2-7; D is possibly TRBD2 (6 bases). Between the trimmed V and J ends, which lost 4 bases and 5 bases, there was a span of 13 bases. Germline assignment: CDR1 SGHRS and CDR2 YFSETQ. This CDR3 has 13 residues. Written as DNA, the CDR3 is TGCGCCAGCAGCCAGGGTTGGGGGGACGAGCAGTACTTC. Translation: CASSQGWGDEQYF.

This chain connects TRBV6-5 to TRBJ2-2, with D possibly being TRBD1 (6 bases). Trimming cost V 7 bases and J 4 bases, with 16 bases left between them. Germline V gene lookup returns CDR1 MNHEY and CDR2 SVGAGI. The CDR3 runs 15 residues. The CDR3, as DNA: TGTGCCAGCACTCTCGAGACAGGAGTCACCGGGGAGCTGTTTTTT. Residues: CASTLETGVTGELFF.

The V call is TRBV27, the J call TRBJ2-3; the D is unclear. The CDR3 is 13 amino acids. Trimming left V 2 bases short and J 4 bases short, with 7 bases between. CDR1 is MNHEY, CDR2 SMNVEV, per germline (reference sequence). CDR3 in amino acids: CASSLASPDTQYF. CDR3 DNA sequence: TGTGCCAGCAGTTTAGCTTCCCCAGATACGCAGTATTTT.

This chain joins TRBV14 and TRBJ2-3; D is perhaps TRBD1 or TRBD2 (6 bases each). V was trimmed by 0 bases and J by 7 bases, leaving 14 bases between them. The CDR3 extends over 15 amino acids. The germline V gene has CDR1 SGHDN and CDR2 FVKESK. The CDR3, as DNA: TGTGCCAGCAGCCAAGATCCGGGGGCGAGACATACGCAGTATTTT. This codes for CASSQDPGARHTQYF.

The chain uses TRBV7-2 and TRBJ2-5, with TRBD2 matching 9 bases. This CDR3 comprises 13 residues. V lost 5 bases and J lost 3; bases outside the gene matches: 1. Germline CDR1 is SGHTA and CDR2 is FQGNSA. In nucleotides, the CDR3 is TGTGCCAGCAGCCGACTAGCGGAAGAGACCCAGTACTTC. It specifies CASSRLAEETQYF.

The chain employs TRBV24-1 and TRBJ2-2; 10 bases are shared with TRBD2. Germline CDR1 and CDR2: KGHDR and SFDVKD. V lost 4 bases and J lost 6; bases outside the gene matches: 10. The CDR3 has 17 amino acids. CDR3 amino acids: CATSDPPGTSVPGELFF. The CDR3 DNA reads as TGTGCCACCAGTGACCCTCCCGGGACTAGCGTGCCCGGGGAGCTGTTTTTT.

The chain has TRBV21-1 and TRBJ1-5; the table's D call, TRBD1, was not checked against the DNA. TRBV21-1 counts as a pseudogene. This CDR3 is 14 amino acids long. In DNA form, the CDR3 reads TGTGCCAGCAGAAGGACAGGAGGGAATCAGCCCCAGCATTTT. It translates to CASRRTGGNQPQHF.

This clone was recorded once. The chain links TRBV4-1 to TRBJ2-5; D is unresolved. The CDR3 is 13 amino acids. CDR1 and CDR2 (germline): MGHRA, YSYEKL. Trimming cost V 1 base and J 7 bases, with 10 bases left between them. This CDR3 is CASSQGPAGTQYF. CDR3 DNA: TGCGCCAGCAGCCAAGGACCAGCTGGGACCCAGTACTTC.

This clone was recorded once. The chain carries TRBV30 and TRBJ1-3, with D tentatively TRBD1 (5 bases). Germline V gene data show CDR1 as GTSNPN and CDR2 as SVGIG (reference sequence). V lost 1 base to trimming and J lost 8 bases, with 9 bases between them. This CDR3 contains 12 residues. DNA of the CDR3: TGTGCCTGGAGTGCTGGGGGGGACACCATATATTTT. Translated, it gives CAWSAGGDTIYF.

The DNA for the CDR3 is TGTGCCAGCAGTGAGACTTTGATGAACACTGAAGCTTTCTTT. Its translation: CASSETLMNTEAFF. This chain links TRBV6-1 with TRBJ1-1; D is ambiguous. CDR1 is MNHNS, CDR2 SASEGT, per germline. There are 14 residues in the CDR3. Trimming cost V 3 bases and J 0 bases, with 8 bases left between them.

The genes are TRBV3-1 (or the pseudogene TRBV3-2) and TRBJ2-5, with 9 bases aligning to TRBD2. J gave up 3 bases and V 5 bases, and 7 bases lay outside the gene matches. Germline V gene data show CDR1 as LGHDT and CDR2 as YNNKEL (reference sequence). The CDR3 extends over 15 amino acids. The CDR3 is CASSTPSSGKETQYF. DNA of the CDR3: TGTGCCAGCAGCACACCTTCTAGCGGGAAAGAGACCCAGTACTTC.

This CDR3 reads CASTSGGDYEQYV. As DNA, the CDR3 is TGTGCCAGCACTAGCGGGGGGGACTACGAGCAGTACGTC. The V gene is TRBV2, the J gene TRBJ2-7, with 12 bases aligning to TRBD2. Losses at the gene ends were 7 bases for V and 3 bases for J; bases not matched to a gene: 1. From germline, CDR1 is SNHLY and CDR2 FYNNEI. This CDR3 has 13 residues.

The chain couples TRBV2 to TRBJ2-2; D perhaps matches TRBD2 (7 bases). This CDR3 has 16 residues. With 7 bases removed from V and 4 bases from J, the gap between germline ends came to 19 bases. Germline values: CDR1 SNHLY, CDR2 FYNNEI. The CDR3 sequence: CASTLEGGRGTGELFF. The CDR3 coding sequence is TGTGCCAGCACCTTAGAGGGGGGGCGCGGCACCGGGGAGCTGTTTTTT.

The V and J genes are TRBV4-1 and TRBJ2-3; TRBD2 might be the D (6 bases). With 6 bases removed from V and 0 bases from J, the gap between germline ends came to 13 bases. The CDR3 totals 15 residues. Germline CDR1 reads MGHRA; CDR2 reads YSYEKL. The CDR3 reads CASRPVGGSTDTQYF. CDR3 DNA: TGCGCCAGCAGACCAGTGGGGGGAAGCACAGATACGCAGTATTTT.

This clone was recorded only once. This chain connects TRBV7-2 to TRBJ2-1; TRBD2 might be the D (6 bases). This CDR3 comprises 15 residues. Trimming took off 0 bases at V and 4 bases at J, with 10 bases between the two ends. Looked up from germline, CDR1 is SGHTA and CDR2 is FQGNSA. The CDR3 sequence is CASSLAWAGYNEQFF. DNA of the CDR3: TGTGCCAGCAGCTTAGCTTGGGCGGGGTACAATGAGCAGTTCTTC.

The chain is built from TRBV7-9 and TRBJ2-3, with D perhaps matching TRBD2 (6 bases). This CDR3 is 15 amino acids long. Germline V gene sequence: CDR1 SEHNR, CDR2 FQNEAQ (reference sequence). V lost 2 bases to trimming and J lost 1 base, with 10 bases between them. In nucleotides, the CDR3 is TGTGCCAGCAGCTTACTCGAGCGGGGCACAGATACGCAGTATTTT. Its protein product is CASSLLERGTDTQYF.

The chain couples TRBV7-7 to TRBJ2-1; TRBD2 aligns across 9 bases. This CDR3 is 15 amino acids long. Trimming at V came to 5 bases and at J to 4 bases, leaving 6 bases not matched to a gene. Germline V gene sequence: CDR1 SSHAT, CDR2 FNYEAQ (reference sequence). The CDR3 nucleotides are TGTGCCAGCAGCCCCCAGCGGGAGGCATACAATGAGCAGTTCTTC. Amino acids: CASSPQREAYNEQFF.

The chain recombines TRBV2 with TRBJ2-5; 10 bases map to TRBD1. V was pared by 11 bases and J by 5 bases, with 2 bases of the junction left unmatched. This CDR3 region has 11 residues. Germline assignment: CDR1 SNHLY and CDR2 FYNNEI. CDR3 loop: CAGGQGETQYF. CDR3 coding DNA: TGTGCCGGGGGACAGGGGGAGACCCAGTACTTC.

This chain joins TRBV6-5 and TRBJ1-6; D unresolved. The CDR3 has 16 amino acids. From germline, CDR1 is MNHEY and CDR2 SVGAGI. Trimming left V 0 bases short and J 9 bases short, with 15 bases between. This CDR3 reads CASSYSSGLPSSPLHF. The CDR3 coding sequence is TGTGCCAGCAGTTACTCTTCAGGTCTCCCTAGTTCACCCCTCCACTTT.

The chain is built from TRBV11-3 and TRBJ2-3; 11 bases are shared with TRBD2. The CDR3 has 14 residues. Trimming took 5 bases from V and 6 from J; bases not matched to a gene: 4. Germline lookup yields CDR1 SGHNT and CDR2 YENEEA. CDR3 in amino acids: CASSASSGGDTQYF. CDR3 nucleotide sequence: TGTGCCAGCAGCGCATCTAGCGGGGGGGATACGCAGTATTTT.

The chain has TRBV6-5 and TRBJ1-6; D perhaps matches TRBD1 (5 bases). The CDR3 runs 14 residues. Germline-derived CDR1 and CDR2 are MNHEY and SVGAGI. Trimming removed 7 bases from V and 1 base from J, with 8 bases in between. The CDR3 DNA reads as TGTGCCAGCAAAAGGGGATCCTATAATTCACCCCTCCACTTT. Encoded protein: CASKRGSYNSPLHF.

Concerning this clone: The junction does not match germline at one end; this may be a read error. The chain has TRBV5-1 and TRBJ2-3, with D possibly TRBD2 on 6 matching bases. The CDR3 has 15 residues. Germline lookup yields CDR1 SGHRS and CDR2 YFSETQ. The CDR3 loop is CASSLGATSRDTQYF. The CDR3 DNA reads TGCGCCAGCAGCTTGGGGGCTACTAGCAGAGATACGCAGTATTTT.